One and the same sample provided the 28 T cell receptor beta chains below, sequenced in a study of T cell responses to AZD1222 COVID-19 vaccine. Here immunoSEQ multiplex PCR was the method, and the copy in TCRdb shows in-frame clones only, minus some. This table has over 110,000 clones, 85% to 95% appearing once. The sample was peripheral blood, taken after recovery from COVID-19. The source is an adult who had recovered from COVID-19.

The chain links TRBV2 to TRBJ1-6; TRBD1 is a possible D gene (5 bases). CDR3 length: 16 residues. V was trimmed by 6 bases and J by 10 bases, leaving 22 bases between them. Germline V CDR1 and CDR2: SNHLY, FYNNEI. The CDR3 protein is CASRTSEGRRFSPLHF. The CDR3 nucleotides are TGTGCCAGCAGGACGAGCGAGGGGCGCAGATTCTCACCCCTCCACTTT.

V gene TRBV7-2 combines with J gene TRBJ1-6; TRBD1 matches at 7 bases. The germline V gene has CDR1 SGHTA and CDR2 FQGNSA. The V gene end was trimmed by 6 bases and the J gene end by 6 bases; junction bases not matched to a gene: 5. The CDR3 has 14 amino acids. The CDR3 region is CASSNNRGNSPLHF. The CDR3 region has the DNA TGTGCCAGCAGTAACAACAGGGGTAATTCACCCCTCCACTTT.

Concerning this clone itself: Sequence at one end of the junction differs from germline and may be a read error. This rearrangement joins TRBV7-7 to TRBJ2-3, with 12 bases matching TRBD2. CDR1 and CDR2 (germline): SSHAT, FNYEAQ (reference sequence). The CDR3 sequence is 15 residues long. CDR3 nucleotides: TGTGCTAGCAGCCGGACTAGCGGGAAGTCAGATACGCAGTATTTT. Translated: CASSRTSGKSDTQYF.

The V and J genes are TRBV7-9 and TRBJ2-7; TRBD2 agrees at 12 bases. The CDR3 is 14 residues long. The germline gives CDR1 SEHNR, CDR2 FQNEAQ (reference sequence). Germline trimming cut 5 bases from V and 5 bases from J; bases unmatched to any gene: 4. For the CDR3, the DNA is TGTGCCAGCAGCCCCGGACTAGCGGGAAACGAGCAGTACTTC. It specifies CASSPGLAGNEQYF. Supplemented by reference TRBV7-9 and TRBJ2-7, the full variable domain reads DTGVSQNPRHKITKRGQNVTFRCDPISEHNRLYWYRQTLGQGPEFLTYFQNEAQLEKSRLLSDRFSAERPKGSFSTLEIQRTEQGDSAMYLCASSPGLAGNEQYFGPGTRLTVT.

This clone was seen just once. The rearrangement joins TRBV7-9 to TRBJ2-1; TRBD2 aligns across 7 bases. The CDR3 contains 15 residues. J was trimmed by 7 bases and V by 7 bases; bases with no gene match: 13. Germline V gene lookup returns CDR1 SEHNR and CDR2 FQNEAQ (reference sequence). The CDR3 is CASTYFRGGSNEQFF. Written as DNA, the CDR3 is TGTGCCAGCACCTATTTCCGTGGCGGGAGTAATGAGCAGTTCTTC.

The chain links TRBV11-2 to TRBJ2-5; weak D call: TRBD2 (5 bases). The germline V gene encodes CDR1 SGHAT and CDR2 FQNNGV. Trimming pared 5 bases from V and 1 base from J, leaving 14 bases between. The CDR3 runs 15 residues. CDR3 residues: CASSLTGKGQETQYF. The CDR3 DNA reads as TGTGCCAGCAGCCTCACCGGGAAGGGCCAAGAGACCCAGTACTTC. Full variable domain (outside the CDR3, taken from reference TRBV11-2 and TRBJ2-5): EAGVAQSPRYKIIEKRQSVAFWCNPISGHATLYWYQQILGQGPKLLIQFQNNGVVDDSQLPKDRFSAERLKGVDSTLKIQPAKLEDSAVYLCASSLTGKGQETQYFGPGTRLLVL.

This clone was observed a handful of times. This chain connects TRBV19 to TRBJ2-7; no definite D call. The CDR3 covers 15 residues. Germline assignment: CDR1 LNHDA and CDR2 SQIVND (reference sequence). V was pared by 3 bases and J by 3 bases, with 15 bases between. The CDR3: CASSIYVGRSYEQYF. The CDR3 DNA is TGTGCCAGTAGTATTTACGTAGGCAGGAGCTACGAGCAGTACTTC.

The chain links TRBV27 to TRBJ1-5, with unresolved D. Per germline, CDR1 MNHEY and CDR2 SMNVEV (reference sequence). Trimming took 6 bases from V and 2 from J, leaving 14 bases between them. The CDR3 loop spans 15 amino acids. In DNA form, the CDR3 reads TGTGCCAGCAGCGTGAGGACGGGAGGCAATCAGCCCCAGCATTTT. It specifies CASSVRTGGNQPQHF.

The chain recombines TRBV5-8 with TRBJ1-4; no reliable D call. From germline, CDR1 is SGHTS and CDR2 YDEGEE. The V and J ends lost 1 base and 4 bases respectively, with 11 bases between them. CDR3 length: 15 residues. The DNA of the CDR3 is TGTGCCAGCAGCTTGCTCGTGACACGTAATGAAAAACTGTTTTTT. Protein product: CASSLLVTRNEKLFF.

In its sample, this clone was seen once. The V gene is TRBV19, the J gene TRBJ2-7, with unresolved D. CDR1 and CDR2 (germline): LNHDA, SQIVND (reference sequence). The CDR3 runs 12 residues. V lost 5 bases to trimming and J lost 2 bases, with 7 bases between them. CDR3 sequence reads: CASSASPYEQYF. In nucleotides, the CDR3 is TGTGCCAGTAGTGCGTCGCCCTACGAGCAGTACTTC.

The CDR3 DNA reads TGTGCCAGCAGTGAATTCAACTCTGGAAACACCATATATTTT. It codes for CASSEFNSGNTIYF. The V gene is TRBV2, the J gene TRBJ1-3; no firm D call. Trimming took 2 bases from V and 0 from J, leaving 5 bases between them. There are 14 residues in the CDR3. Germline V CDR1 and CDR2: SNHLY, FYNNEI.

The gene calls are TRBV5-1 and TRBJ2-7; TRBD1 agrees at 7 bases. The CDR3 has 16 amino acids. The germline CDR1 and CDR2 sequences are SGHRS and YFSETQ. V trimming: 0 bases; J trimming: 1 base; junction bases outside the gene matches: 7. CDR3 protein: CASSLGAGGLSYEQYF. The CDR3 DNA is TGCGCCAGCAGCTTGGGTGCAGGGGGTCTTTCCTACGAGCAGTACTTC.

This chain links TRBV5-1 with TRBJ2-4; 9 nucleotides match TRBD1. Germline V CDR1 and CDR2: SGHRS, YFSETQ. The CDR3 runs to 14 residues. V trimming: 4 bases; J trimming: 7 bases; junction bases outside the gene matches: 6. CDR3 protein: CASSQAGQGNIQYF. In DNA form, the CDR3 reads TGCGCCAGCAGCCAGGCCGGACAGGGGAACATTCAGTACTTC.

CDR3 loop: CASSLVTASFYEQYF. Written as DNA, the CDR3 is TGTGCCAGCAGCTTGGTGACGGCCAGTTTCTACGAGCAGTACTTC. This chain connects TRBV5-4 to TRBJ2-7; no firm D call. The CDR3 is 15 amino acids. CDR1 is SGHNT and CDR2 is YYREEE in the germline V gene (reference sequence). The V gene lost 0 bases and the J gene lost 3 bases, with 13 bases spanning the gap. The complete variable domain, with remaining parts taken from reference TRBV5-4 and TRBJ2-7, reads ETGVTQSPTHLIKTRGQQVTLRCSSQSGHNTVSWYQQALGQGPQFIFQYYREEENGRGNFPPRFSGLQFPNYSSELNVNALELDDSALYLCASSLVTASFYEQYFGPGTRLTVT.

The gene calls are TRBV2 and TRBJ1-1; D gene unclear. Trimming cost V 5 bases and J 4 bases, with 11 bases left between them. Germline CDR1 is SNHLY and CDR2 is FYNNEI. The CDR3 is 13 amino acids. This CDR3 reads CASSFGRLTEAFF. As DNA, the CDR3 is TGTGCCAGCAGTTTTGGGCGCCTCACTGAAGCTTTCTTT.

The V gene is TRBV5-1, the J gene TRBJ2-7, with a possible D match to TRBD2 (6 bases). CDR3 length equals 13 residues. Trimming shortened V by 4 bases and J by 7 bases, and 15 bases separated the two germline ends. Per germline, CDR1 SGHRS and CDR2 YFSETQ. The chain's CDR3 is CASSPDGSREQYF. In DNA, the CDR3 is TGCGCCAGCAGCCCGGACGGGAGTCGGGAGCAGTACTTC.

This chain connects TRBV4-1 to TRBJ2-7, with D possibly being TRBD1 (6 bases). The V end lost 0 bases, the J end lost 6 bases, and 15 bases lay between the germline ends. Germline loops: CDR1 MGHRA, CDR2 YSYEKL. The CDR3 length is 15 residues. CDR3 DNA: TGCGCCAGCAGCCAAGAAAGCAACCACAGGGTCGAGCAGTACTTC. Protein: CASSQESNHRVEQYF.

V and J are TRBV27 and TRBJ1-2; 12 positions match TRBD1. Germline V lookup: CDR1 MNHEY, CDR2 SMNVEV (reference sequence). This CDR3 is 18 amino acids long. The trim removed 8 bases at V and 4 bases at J, leaving 17 bases unmatched. The CDR3 loop reads CASQKKFGTGGAGYGYTF. The CDR3 nucleotides are TGTGCCAGCCAGAAAAAATTCGGGACAGGGGGCGCGGGCTATGGCTACACCTTC.

The chain has TRBV28 and TRBJ1-4; no clear D. Germline CDR1 reads MDHEN; CDR2 reads SYDVKM. The CDR3 spans 13 residues. Trimming shortened V by 2 bases and J by 7 bases, and 8 bases separated the two germline ends. The CDR3, as DNA: TGTGCCAGCAGTTTACAGATTAGTGAAAAACTGTTTTTT. Translated: CASSLQISEKLFF.

Here the CDR3 DNA reads TGTGCCACTACCTTTAAGGGCCTCGCCTACAATGAGCAGTTCTTC. The encoded protein is CATTFKGLAYNEQFF. The rearrangement uses TRBV19 and TRBJ2-1; D gene ambiguous. This CDR3 is built from 15 residues. V was clipped by 10 bases and J by 2 bases, with 18 bases between them. The V gene's germline CDR1 is LNHDA and CDR2 SQIVND (reference sequence).

The chain couples TRBV13 to TRBJ2-7; 16 nucleotides agree with TRBD2. The length of the CDR3 is 17 residues. V lost 2 bases and J lost 5; bases outside the gene matches: 6. Per the germline V gene, CDR1 is PRHDT and CDR2 is FYEKMQ (reference sequence). The CDR3 here is CASSLMGLAGGPHEQYF. DNA of the CDR3: TGTGCCAGCAGCTTAATGGGACTAGCGGGAGGGCCCCACGAGCAGTACTTC. The full variable domain, in which reference TRBV13 and TRBJ2-7 provide the parts outside the CDR3, is AAGVIQSPRHLIKEKRETATLKCYPIPRHDTVYWYQQGPGQDPQFLISFYEKMQSDKGSIPDRFSAQQFSDYHSELNMSSLELGDSALYFCASSLMGLAGGPHEQYFGPGTRLTVT.

This chain connects TRBV28 to TRBJ2-2; no clear D. The germline V gene has CDR1 MDHEN and CDR2 SYDVKM. The ends were cut back, 6 bases at V and 6 bases at J, with 2 bases in the middle. The CDR3 runs to 10 residues. The CDR3, as DNA: TGTGCCAGCAGGGCCGGGGAGCTGTTTTTT. Translation gives CASRAGELFF.

The chain links TRBV12-3 or TRBV12-4 to TRBJ1-2, with D possibly being TRBD1 (5 bases). This CDR3 is built from 13 residues. V was pared by 5 bases and J by 7 bases, with 14 bases between. CDR3 coding DNA: TGTGCCAGCAGTACGGGACGAGGGACTGGCTACACCTTC. Translated, it gives CASSTGRGTGYTF.

The chain carries TRBV28 and TRBJ2-5; D gene ambiguous. CDR3 length equals 10 residues. Germline CDR1 and CDR2: MDHEN and SYDVKM. V lost 6 bases, J lost 5 bases, and 4 bases lay in between. CDR3 sequence reads: CASSRETQYF. In DNA form, the CDR3 reads TGTGCCAGCAGCCGGGAGACCCAGTACTTC. The full variable domain, in which reference TRBV28 and TRBJ2-5 provide the parts outside the CDR3, is DVKVTQSSRYLVKRTGEKVFLECVQDMDHENMFWYRQDPGLGLRLIYFSYDVKMKEKGDIPEGYSVSREKKERFSLILESASTNQTSMYLCASSRETQYFGPGTRLLVL.

This chain uses TRBV11-2 with TRBJ2-7; D ambiguous. V lost 0 bases to trimming and J lost 6 bases, with 15 bases between them. This CDR3 spans 15 amino acids. Germline CDR1 reads SGHAT; CDR2 reads FQNNGV. CDR3 region: CASSLEVGRGSEQYF. Here the CDR3 DNA reads TGTGCCAGCAGCTTAGAAGTAGGACGCGGATCCGAGCAGTACTTC.

V usage is TRBV18 and J usage is TRBJ1-5, with D possibly matching TRBD1 (5 bases). Germline assignment: CDR1 KGHSH and CDR2 LQKENI. V lost 4 bases and J 2 bases, leaving 12 bases between the germline ends. The CDR3 has 15 amino acids. CDR3 bases: TGTGCCAGCTCACAGGAGCAGGGAGGCAATCAGCCCCAGCATTTT. This translates into CASSQEQGGNQPQHF.

The rearrangement joins TRBV25-1 to TRBJ1-2; 10 nucleotides agree with TRBD1. The CDR3 totals 18 residues. V shed 0 bases and J 8 bases; nucleotides not matched to a gene: 15. Germline loops: CDR1 MGHDK, CDR2 SYGVNS. CDR3 loop: CASSEYNGRDRGTGGYTF. Written as DNA, the CDR3 is TGTGCCAGCAGTGAATACAACGGAAGGGACAGGGGAACGGGGGGCTACACCTTC.

The gene calls are TRBV4-2 and TRBJ2-3, with D perhaps TRBD2 (5 bases). Trimming pared 0 bases from V and 7 bases from J, leaving 17 bases between. This CDR3 region has 16 residues. From germline, CDR1 is LGHNA and CDR2 YNFKEQ. Written as DNA, the CDR3 is TGTGCCAGCAGCCAAGACCCTACACAACTAGGGAATACGCAGTATTTT. This gives the protein CASSQDPTQLGNTQYF.